This T cell receptor beta chain emerged from a study of T cells in Graves' hyperthyroidism and ophthalmopathy. This clonotype was detected ten times or more. RNA transcripts yielded amplified TCR beta CDR3 regions. TCR CDR3 regions were first amplified by RT-PCR with HTBI primers. TCRdb called the multiplex PCR reads again in MiXCR, with one record for every CDR3 protein. The sample has about 300,000 distinct CDR3 sequences, approximately 26% seen once; the top ten hold about a quarter. V was clipped by 0 bases and J by 4 bases; unmatched bases: 1. The CDR3 length is 16 residues. Per the germline V gene, CDR1 is SGHRS and CDR2 is YFSETQ.

This TCR was recovered from a man aged 40-49 years with Graves' hyperthyroidism that later progressed to Graves' ophthalmopathy. Sequencing was carried out using blood. V is TRBV5-1 and J is TRBJ2-2; 12 positions match TRBD2. As DNA, the CDR3 is TGCGCCAGCAGCTTGGAACTAGCGGGGGGCACCGGGGAGCTGTTTTTT. Protein product: CASSLELAGGTGELFF.